This TCR beta chain was sequenced in a study of cytomegalovirus exposure and HLA in healthy donors. As for the study in general: Most genotyped donors, around four fifths of 398, had Caucasian-associated genetic ancestry.

Study-level findings and limits: The investigators catalogued 150 to 200 TCR beta chains as cytomegalovirus-associated.

Comments on this clone: Its antigen is not identified.

Primers: 60 Vbeta forward and 13 Jbeta reverse. Only in-frame clones appear in the TCRdb table, and some are missing; sequencing was by immunoSEQ multiplex PCR. The table lists 150,000 to 200,000 clones, around 86% of them singletons, with around 4.1% in the top ten. Healthy people donating bone marrow made up the donors. The CDR3 extends over 13 amino acids. J lost 2 bases, V lost 6 bases, and 6 bases had no gene match. CDR1 is SQVTM, CDR2 ANQGSEA, per germline. Sequencing was done on a sample of PBMCs. The TCR comes from a man over 45 in good health and CMV-seropositive. The chain carries TRBV29-1 and TRBJ1-1; the match to TRBD1 covers 7 bases. Here the CDR3 DNA reads TGCAGCGTGCGACAGGGAACCAACACTGAAGCTTTCTTT. Its protein product is CSVRQGTNTEAFF.